This TCR beta chain appears in the sequencing data of a study of blood T cell repertoires in COVID-19. Study information: Sites across the United States, Italy and Spain contributed samples from acute and convalescent COVID-19.

The study drew participants aged about 18 to 95 years from under 30 US areas. Clinical history as reported by participants underpinned cohort assignment. This table comes from immunoSEQ multiplex PCR, and its TCRdb copy is limited to in-frame clones, with some not included. The sample has hundreds of thousands of clones; less than 90% are singletons. The germline V gene encodes CDR1 SGHRS and CDR2 YFSETQ. The CDR3 totals 14 residues. Trimming removed 6 bases from V and 7 bases from J, with 20 bases in between. Material: PBMCs or T cells enriched from blood (not recorded which). V is TRBV5-1 and J is TRBJ2-7; maybe TRBD1 (5 bases). This TCR came from a woman between 25 and 40 years old who had been exposed to COVID-19. Here the CDR3 DNA reads TGCGCCAGCACTATCACCCAAGACAGAGGAGAGCAGTACTTC. Translation: CASTITQDRGEQYF.